The 24 T cell receptor beta chains below come from one sample, sequenced in a study of T cell changes during pregnancy in multiple sclerosis. The method was immunoSEQ multiplex PCR; TCRdb's version includes in-frame clones alone and lacks a portion of them. The table has about 58,000 clones, around 93% seen once. Here the sequenced sample was CD8+ T cells from peripheral blood mononuclear cells, taken in the second trimester of pregnancy. The receptors were gathered from a female donor with multiple sclerosis, enrolled in a pregnancy study.

The V call is TRBV21-1, the J call TRBJ1-1. TRBV21-1 is assigned pseudogene status. CDR3 length equals 12 residues. CDR3 protein: CASSPGNTEAFF. The DNA of the CDR3 is TGTGCCAGCAGTCCGGGTAACACTGAAGCTTTCTTT.

This clone was observed a single time. The gene calls are TRBV27 and TRBJ2-7; 10 bases map to TRBD1. V trimming: 3 bases; J trimming: 3 bases; junction bases outside the gene matches: 5. Germline-derived CDR1 and CDR2 are MNHEY and SMNVEV (reference sequence). The CDR3 totals 15 residues. This CDR3 is CASSFSGTGVYEQYF. CDR3 in DNA: TGTGCCAGCAGTTTTTCCGGGACAGGGGTCTACGAGCAGTACTTC.

The chain links TRBV6-1 to TRBJ1-3, with D possibly being TRBD1 (5 bases). V was pared by 4 bases and J by 0 bases, with 13 bases between. The CDR3 has 16 residues. The germline CDR1 and CDR2 sequences are MNHNS and SASEGT. The CDR3 here is CASSGVGQVSGNTIYF. For the CDR3, the DNA is TGTGCCAGCAGTGGCGTCGGACAAGTCTCTGGAAACACCATATATTTT.

This chain uses TRBV7-7 with TRBJ2-2; D ambiguous. The CDR3 has 11 residues. The V and J ends lost 4 bases and 5 bases respectively, with 2 bases between them. Germline loops: CDR1 SSHAT, CDR2 FNYEAQ (reference sequence). The CDR3 DNA is TGTGCCAGCAGCTCTACCGGGGAGCTGTTTTTT. Protein: CASSSTGELFF.

The chain links TRBV29-1 to TRBJ2-1, with a possible D match to TRBD1 (6 bases). The germline gives CDR1 SQVTM, CDR2 ANQGSEA. There are 14 residues in the CDR3. Trimming cost V 1 base and J 3 bases, with 10 bases left between them. The CDR3 reads CSVEATGFYNEQFF. The CDR3 DNA is TGCAGCGTTGAAGCGACAGGTTTCTACAATGAGCAGTTCTTC.

The chain uses TRBV4-3 and TRBJ1-6, with D unclear. Germline V gene sequence: CDR1 LGHNA, CDR2 YSLEER. Trimming left V 4 bases short and J 8 bases short, with 15 bases between. The CDR3 contains 15 residues. CDR3 sequence: CASSLGSLGDSPLHF. The CDR3 bases are TGCGCCAGCAGCCTGGGCTCCCTGGGAGATTCACCCCTCCACTTT.

The chain is built from TRBV28 and TRBJ2-7; 12 nucleotides agree with TRBD1. CDR1 and CDR2 (germline): MDHEN, SYDVKM. The CDR3 runs 17 residues. The trim removed 5 bases at V and 7 bases at J, leaving 15 bases unmatched. CDR3 residues: CASSPGQGAVRGWEQYF. The CDR3 DNA reads as TGTGCCAGCAGTCCGGGACAGGGGGCGGTCCGGGGCTGGGAGCAGTACTTC.

The J gene is TRBJ1-5, the V gene TRBV28; the D gene is possibly TRBD1 (5 bases). Germline CDR1 and CDR2: MDHEN and SYDVKM. V was shortened by 6 bases and J by 0 bases, with 12 bases between the two germline ends. This CDR3 is 15 amino acids long. The DNA of the CDR3 is TGTGCCAGCAGCATCGTAGACAGTAGCAATCAGCCCCAGCATTTT. It yields the protein CASSIVDSSNQPQHF. The variable domain in full, completed from reference TRBV28 and TRBJ1-5, reads DVKVTQSSRYLVKRTGEKVFLECVQDMDHENMFWYRQDPGLGLRLIYFSYDVKMKEKGDIPEGYSVSREKKERFSLILESASTNQTSMYLCASSIVDSSNQPQHFGDGTRLSIL.

This chain uses TRBV27 with TRBJ2-7; tentatively, D is TRBD2 (6 bases). The CDR3 spans 14 residues. CDR1 and CDR2 from the germline V gene are MNHEY and SMNVEV (reference sequence). The germline V and J ends were trimmed by 5 bases and 7 bases, with 18 bases remaining between them. The CDR3 protein is CASSAAGWKREQYF. The CDR3 DNA sequence: TGTGCCAGCAGTGCCGCGGGGTGGAAACGGGAGCAGTACTTC.

The CDR3 here is CASSPRDRAYGYTF. CDR3 DNA: TGTGCCAGCAGCCCCCGGGACAGGGCCTATGGCTACACCTTC. V gene TRBV7-9 combines with J gene TRBJ1-2; 9 bases are shared with TRBD1. This CDR3 has 14 residues. V shed 5 bases and J 4 bases; nucleotides not matched to a gene: 5. CDR1 and CDR2 (germline): SEHNR, FQNEAQ (reference sequence).

V and J are TRBV27 and TRBJ2-1, with TRBD2 matching over 8 bases. Germline V gives CDR1 MNHEY, CDR2 SMNVEV (reference sequence). The length of the CDR3 is 19 residues. Trimming at V came to 3 bases and at J to 0 bases, leaving 13 bases not matched to a gene. CDR3 protein: CASSFPSPLAGSSYNEQFF. CDR3 DNA: TGTGCCAGCAGTTTCCCTTCCCCCTTAGCGGGAAGCTCCTACAATGAGCAGTTCTTC.

This chain links TRBV6-5 with TRBJ2-1, with a possible D match to TRBD2 (5 bases). The CDR3 covers 13 residues. Trimming took off 3 bases at V and 7 bases at J, with 10 bases between the two ends. Germline lookup yields CDR1 MNHEY and CDR2 SVGAGI. The CDR3 loop is CASSYSERNEQFF. CDR3 bases: TGTGCCAGCAGTTATAGTGAGCGGAATGAGCAGTTCTTC.

The chain uses TRBV28 and TRBJ2-7; D might be TRBD1 (5 bases). V was pared by 2 bases and J by 1 base, with 15 bases between. The CDR3 is made up of 16 amino acids. Germline V gene data show CDR1 as MDHEN and CDR2 as SYDVKM. CDR3 nucleotide sequence: TGTGCCAGCAGTTTAGACAGCCGCCCTCTGTCCTACGAGCAGTACTTC. This gives the protein CASSLDSRPLSYEQYF.

This chain connects TRBV6-1 to TRBJ2-1; TRBD2 matches 8 bases. CDR3 size: 15 residues. V lost 8 bases to trimming and J lost 2 bases; unmatched junction nucleotides: 8. Germline V gene data show CDR1 as MNHNS and CDR2 as SASEGT. The CDR3 DNA is TGTGCCAGCTCCCTAGCGGGCCCTACCTACAATGAGCAGTTCTTC. Translating it yields CASSLAGPTYNEQFF.

The chain couples TRBV5-1 to TRBJ2-3; possible D gene TRBD1, 5 bases. The CDR3 length is 16 residues. The germline V and J ends were trimmed by 2 bases and 1 base, with 14 bases remaining between them. Germline CDR1 and CDR2: SGHRS and YFSETQ. The CDR3 DNA follows: TGCGCCAGCAGCTTAGGGGCCACTTCCCGCACAGATACGCAGTATTTT. This gives the protein CASSLGATSRTDTQYF.

This clone appeared once. The rearrangement links TRBV5-1 to TRBJ2-1; the match to TRBD1 covers 7 bases. Germline V CDR1 and CDR2: SGHRS, YFSETQ. The V segment lost 0 bases and the J segment 4 bases; nucleotides outside the gene matches: 7. This CDR3 spans 16 amino acids. The CDR3 DNA reads TGCGCCAGCAGCTTGGGTAGACAGGGATATTACAATGAGCAGTTCTTC. It codes for CASSLGRQGYYNEQFF.

The V gene is TRBV4-3, the J gene TRBJ2-5; TRBD2 might be the D (5 bases). Germline V gene data show CDR1 as LGHNA and CDR2 as YSLEER. The CDR3 covers 15 residues. Between the trimmed V and J ends, which lost 4 bases and 1 base, there was a span of 13 bases. This chain's CDR3 is CASSPTGGLQETQYF. For the CDR3, the DNA is TGCGCCAGCAGCCCGACGGGTGGACTCCAAGAGACCCAGTACTTC.

The gene calls are TRBV19 and TRBJ2-1, with 8 bases fitting TRBD1. The trim removed 10 bases at V and 3 bases at J, leaving 11 bases unmatched. This CDR3 spans 15 amino acids. CDR1 is LNHDA, CDR2 SQIVND, per germline (reference sequence). The CDR3 region has the DNA TGTGCCACCGGGGCCGGGACAGGTCTCTACAATGAGCAGTTCTTC. Translation gives CATGAGTGLYNEQFF.

This chain uses TRBV2 with TRBJ2-7, with a possible D match to TRBD2 (5 bases). V gave up 6 bases and J gave up 2 bases, with 11 bases separating them. Germline CDR1 SNHLY, CDR2 FYNNEI. CDR3 length: 13 amino acids. CDR3 sequence (DNA): TGTGCCAGCAGGGACTCGAACGCCTACGAGCAGTACTTC. Amino acid sequence: CASRDSNAYEQYF.

This clone has just a few counts. The CDR3 is CASGILNEQFF. CDR3 coding DNA: TGTGCCAGCGGCATCCTTAATGAGCAGTTCTTC. The chain has TRBV27 and TRBJ2-1, with unresolved D. CDR3 length: 11 amino acids. V was shortened by 8 bases and J by 7 bases, with 9 bases between the two germline ends. Germline values: CDR1 MNHEY, CDR2 SMNVEV (reference sequence).

V usage is TRBV28 and J usage is TRBJ1-5; 7 bases agree with TRBD1. Germline assignment: CDR1 MDHEN and CDR2 SYDVKM. V was clipped by 5 bases and J by 6 bases; unmatched bases: 13. CDR3 length: 16 residues. The CDR3 loop reads CASSLFGTQGVQPQHF. CDR3 DNA: TGTGCCAGCAGTCTATTCGGGACTCAGGGGGTTCAGCCCCAGCATTTT.

The chain has TRBV13 and TRBJ1-1; TRBD1 agrees at 8 bases. The CDR3 spans 16 residues. Trimming cost V 5 bases and J 4 bases; bases outside gene matches: 12. Germline lookup yields CDR1 PRHDT and CDR2 FYEKMQ (reference sequence). The CDR3 loop reads CASSTGQGLFGTEAFF. The CDR3 nucleotides are TGTGCCAGCAGCACTGGACAGGGCCTATTTGGCACTGAAGCTTTCTTT. The full variable domain, in which reference TRBV13 and TRBJ1-1 provide the parts outside the CDR3, is AAGVIQSPRHLIKEKRETATLKCYPIPRHDTVYWYQQGPGQDPQFLISFYEKMQSDKGSIPDRFSAQQFSDYHSELNMSSLELGDSALYFCASSTGQGLFGTEAFFGQGTRLTVV.

The rearrangement uses TRBV5-1 and TRBJ2-1; 8 positions agree with TRBD2. Germline trimming cut 2 bases from V and 3 bases from J; bases unmatched to any gene: 4. Germline CDR1 reads SGHRS; CDR2 reads YFSETQ. The CDR3 runs to 15 residues. CDR3 protein: CASSFPGGDYNEQFF. The DNA for the CDR3 is TGCGCCAGCAGCTTCCCGGGAGGGGACTACAATGAGCAGTTCTTC.

This chain joins TRBV2 and TRBJ1-1, with TRBD1 matching 8 bases. The V gene end was trimmed by 0 bases and the J gene end by 7 bases; junction bases not matched to a gene: 4. Per the germline V gene, CDR1 is SNHLY and CDR2 is FYNNEI. The CDR3 is 14 amino acids. The CDR3, as DNA: TGTGCCAGCAGTGAAGCCGGGACAGGATATGAAGCTTTCTTT. Amino acids: CASSEAGTGYEAFF.